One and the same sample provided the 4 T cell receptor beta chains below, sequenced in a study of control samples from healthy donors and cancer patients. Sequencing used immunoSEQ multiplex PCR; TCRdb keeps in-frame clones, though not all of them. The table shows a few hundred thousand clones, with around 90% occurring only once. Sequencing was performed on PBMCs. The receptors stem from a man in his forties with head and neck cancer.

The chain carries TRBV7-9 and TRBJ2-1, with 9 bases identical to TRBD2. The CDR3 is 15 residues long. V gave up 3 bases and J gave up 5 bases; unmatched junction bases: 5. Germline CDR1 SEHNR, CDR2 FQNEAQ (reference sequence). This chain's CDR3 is CASSFSAGGNNEQFF. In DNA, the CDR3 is TGTGCCAGCAGCTTTAGCGCGGGGGGGAACAATGAGCAGTTCTTC.

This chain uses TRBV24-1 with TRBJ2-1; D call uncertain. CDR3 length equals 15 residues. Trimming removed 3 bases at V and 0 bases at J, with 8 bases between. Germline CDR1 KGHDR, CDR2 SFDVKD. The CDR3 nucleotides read TGTGCCACCAGTGATCATCGGAGCTCCTACAATGAGCAGTTCTTC. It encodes CATSDHRSSYNEQFF.

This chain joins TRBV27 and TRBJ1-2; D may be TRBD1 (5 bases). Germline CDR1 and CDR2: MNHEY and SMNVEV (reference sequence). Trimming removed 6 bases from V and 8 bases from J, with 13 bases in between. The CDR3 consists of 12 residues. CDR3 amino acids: CASSLTGEGYTF. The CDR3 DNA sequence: TGTGCCAGCAGCTTAACAGGAGAAGGCTACACCTTC.

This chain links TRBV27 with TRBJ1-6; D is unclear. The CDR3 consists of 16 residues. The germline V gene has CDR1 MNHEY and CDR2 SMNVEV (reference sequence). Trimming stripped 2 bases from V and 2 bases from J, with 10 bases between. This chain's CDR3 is CASSLMQVAYNSPLHF. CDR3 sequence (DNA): TGTGCCAGCAGTTTAATGCAGGTGGCCTATAATTCACCCCTCCACTTT.